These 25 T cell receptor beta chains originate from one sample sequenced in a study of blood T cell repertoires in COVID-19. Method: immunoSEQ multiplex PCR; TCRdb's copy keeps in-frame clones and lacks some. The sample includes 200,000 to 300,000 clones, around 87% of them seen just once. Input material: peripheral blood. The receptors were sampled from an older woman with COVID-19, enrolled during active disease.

CDR3 amino acids: CASSLEGQAESKYGYTF. The CDR3 DNA reads as TGCGCCAGCAGCTTGGAGGGACAGGCCGAGAGTAAATATGGCTACACCTTC. This chain uses TRBV5-1 with TRBJ1-2; 8 bases are a match to TRBD1. The CDR3 is 17 amino acids. J gave up 5 bases and V 0 bases, and 12 bases lay outside the gene matches. Germline CDR1 SGHRS, CDR2 YFSETQ.

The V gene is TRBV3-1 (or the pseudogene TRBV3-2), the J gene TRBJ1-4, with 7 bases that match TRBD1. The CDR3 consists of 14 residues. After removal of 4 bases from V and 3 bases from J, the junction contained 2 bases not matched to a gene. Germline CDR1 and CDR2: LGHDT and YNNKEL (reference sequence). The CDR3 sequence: CASSPQGANEKLFF. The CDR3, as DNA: TGTGCCAGCAGCCCTCAGGGGGCTAATGAAAAACTGTTTTTT.

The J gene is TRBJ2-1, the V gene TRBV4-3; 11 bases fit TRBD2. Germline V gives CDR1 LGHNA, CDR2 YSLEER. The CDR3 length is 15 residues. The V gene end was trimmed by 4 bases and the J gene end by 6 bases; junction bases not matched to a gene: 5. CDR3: CASSRGLAEPNEQFF. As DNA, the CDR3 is TGCGCCAGCAGCCGGGGACTAGCGGAGCCCAATGAGCAGTTCTTC.

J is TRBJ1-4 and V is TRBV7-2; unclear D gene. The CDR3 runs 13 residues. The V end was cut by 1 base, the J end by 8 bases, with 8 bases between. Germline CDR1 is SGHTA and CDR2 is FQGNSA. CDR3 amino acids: CASSLGLAEKLFF. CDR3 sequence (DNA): TGTGCCAGCAGCTTAGGGCTTGCCGAAAAACTGTTTTTT.

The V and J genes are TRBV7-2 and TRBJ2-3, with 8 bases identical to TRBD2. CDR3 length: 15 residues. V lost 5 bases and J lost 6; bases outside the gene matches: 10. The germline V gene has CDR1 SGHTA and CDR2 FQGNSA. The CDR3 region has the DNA TGTGCCAGCAGCAACGGACTAGCCACCCGTGATACGCAGTATTTT. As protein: CASSNGLATRDTQYF.

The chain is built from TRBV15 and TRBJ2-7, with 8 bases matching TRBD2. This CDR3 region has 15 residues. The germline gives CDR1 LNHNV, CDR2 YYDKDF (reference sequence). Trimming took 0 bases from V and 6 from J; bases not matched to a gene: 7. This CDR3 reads CATSRDGRAGAEQYF. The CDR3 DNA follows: TGTGCCACCAGCAGAGACGGGAGGGCCGGAGCCGAGCAGTACTTC.

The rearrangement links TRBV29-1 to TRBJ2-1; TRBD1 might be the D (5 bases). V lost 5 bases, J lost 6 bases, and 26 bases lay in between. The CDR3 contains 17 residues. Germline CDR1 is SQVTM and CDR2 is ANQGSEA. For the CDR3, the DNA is TGCAGCGTTAGCCAATTGGGGCAGTGGATGCTGGGCAATGAGCAGTTCTTC. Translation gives CSVSQLGQWMLGNEQFF.

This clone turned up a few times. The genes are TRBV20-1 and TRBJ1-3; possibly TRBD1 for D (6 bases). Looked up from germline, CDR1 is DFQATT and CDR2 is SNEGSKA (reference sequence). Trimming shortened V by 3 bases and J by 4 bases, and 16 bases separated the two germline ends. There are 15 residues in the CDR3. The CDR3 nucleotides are TGCAGTGCTAGTAGTGGGGGGGCGCAGGGAAACACCATATATTTT. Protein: CSASSGGAQGNTIYF.

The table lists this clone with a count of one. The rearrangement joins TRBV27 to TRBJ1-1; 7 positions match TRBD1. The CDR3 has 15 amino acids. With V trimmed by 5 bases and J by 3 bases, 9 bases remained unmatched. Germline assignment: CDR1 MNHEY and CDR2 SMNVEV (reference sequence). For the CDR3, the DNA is TGTGCCAGCAGTCTCGGAAGACAGGGCGACACTGAAGCTTTCTTT. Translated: CASSLGRQGDTEAFF.

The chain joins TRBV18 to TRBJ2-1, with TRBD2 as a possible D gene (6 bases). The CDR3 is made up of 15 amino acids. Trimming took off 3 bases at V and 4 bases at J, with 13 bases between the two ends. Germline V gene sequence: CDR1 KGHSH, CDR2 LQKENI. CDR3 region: CASSPTSPVYNEQFF. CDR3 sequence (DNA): TGTGCCAGCTCACCGACTAGTCCCGTATACAATGAGCAGTTCTTC.

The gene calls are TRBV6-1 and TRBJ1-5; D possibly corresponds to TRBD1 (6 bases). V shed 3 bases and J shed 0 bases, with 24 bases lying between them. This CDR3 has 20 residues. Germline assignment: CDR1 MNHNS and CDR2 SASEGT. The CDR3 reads CASSEGAVTGRQYSNQPQHF. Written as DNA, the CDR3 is TGTGCCAGCAGTGAGGGGGCCGTTACAGGTCGCCAGTATAGCAATCAGCCCCAGCATTTT.

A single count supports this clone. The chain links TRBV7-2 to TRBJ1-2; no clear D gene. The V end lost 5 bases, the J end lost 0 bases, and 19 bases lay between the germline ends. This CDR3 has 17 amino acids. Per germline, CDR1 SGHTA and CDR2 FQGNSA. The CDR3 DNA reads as TGTGCCAGCAGCCCGGCAGGTTCGGAACCCTCTAACTATGGCTACACCTTC. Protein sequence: CASSPAGSEPSNYGYTF.

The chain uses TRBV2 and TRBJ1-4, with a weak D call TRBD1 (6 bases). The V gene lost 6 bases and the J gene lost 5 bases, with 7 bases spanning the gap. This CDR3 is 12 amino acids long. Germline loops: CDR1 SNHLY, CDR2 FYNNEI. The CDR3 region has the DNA TGTGCCAGCAGCGGACAGAATGAAAAACTGTTTTTT. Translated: CASSGQNEKLFF.

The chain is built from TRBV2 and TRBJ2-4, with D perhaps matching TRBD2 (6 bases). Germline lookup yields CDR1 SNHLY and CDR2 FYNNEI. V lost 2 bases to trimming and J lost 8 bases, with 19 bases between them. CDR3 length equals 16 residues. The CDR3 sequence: CASSEKGRRDGYIQYF. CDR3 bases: TGTGCCAGCAGTGAAAAGGGGAGGCGGGATGGGTACATTCAGTACTTC.

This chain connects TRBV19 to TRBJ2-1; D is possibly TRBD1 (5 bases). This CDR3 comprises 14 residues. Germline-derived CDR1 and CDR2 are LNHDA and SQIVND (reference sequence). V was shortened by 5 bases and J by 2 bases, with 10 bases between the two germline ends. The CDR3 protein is CASSGAGAYNEQFF. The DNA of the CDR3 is TGTGCCAGTAGTGGGGCAGGAGCCTACAATGAGCAGTTCTTC. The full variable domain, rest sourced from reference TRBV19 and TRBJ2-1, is DGGITQSPKYLFRKEGQNVTLSCEQNLNHDAMYWYRQDPGQGLRLIYYSQIVNDFQKGDIAEGYSVSREKKESFPLTVTSAQKNPTAFYLCASSGAGAYNEQFFGPGTRLTVL.

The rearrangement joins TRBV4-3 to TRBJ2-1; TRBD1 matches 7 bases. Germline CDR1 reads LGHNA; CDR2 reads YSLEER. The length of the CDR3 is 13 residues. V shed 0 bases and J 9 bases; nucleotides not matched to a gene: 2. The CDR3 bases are TGCGCCAGCAGCCAAGATCGGACAGGTGAGCAGTTCTTC. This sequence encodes CASSQDRTGEQFF.

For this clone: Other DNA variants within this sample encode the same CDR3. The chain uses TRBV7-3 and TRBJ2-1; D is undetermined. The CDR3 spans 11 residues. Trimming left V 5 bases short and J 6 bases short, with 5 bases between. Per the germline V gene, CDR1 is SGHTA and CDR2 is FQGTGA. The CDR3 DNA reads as TGTGCCAGCAGCCCGGGCAATGAGCAGTTCTTC. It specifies CASSPGNEQFF.

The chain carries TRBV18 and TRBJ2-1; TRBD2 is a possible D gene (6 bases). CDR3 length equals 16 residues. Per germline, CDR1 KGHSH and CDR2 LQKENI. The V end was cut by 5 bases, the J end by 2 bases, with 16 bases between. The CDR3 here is CASSTRQGLTYNEQFF. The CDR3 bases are TGTGCCAGCTCAACCCGTCAGGGACTGACCTACAATGAGCAGTTCTTC. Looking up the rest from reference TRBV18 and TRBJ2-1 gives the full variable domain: NAGVMQNPRHLVRRRGQEARLRCSPMKGHSHVYWYRQLPEEGLKFMVYLQKENIIDESGMPKERFSAEFPKEGPSILRIQQVVRGDSAAYFCASSTRQGLTYNEQFFGPGTRLTVL.

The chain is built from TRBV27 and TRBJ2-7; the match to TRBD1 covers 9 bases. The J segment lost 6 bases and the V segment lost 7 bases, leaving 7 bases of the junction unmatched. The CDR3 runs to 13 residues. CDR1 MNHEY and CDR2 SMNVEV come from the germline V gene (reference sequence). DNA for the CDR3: TGTGCCAGCACCAAAGACAGGGGGGGCGAGCAGTACTTC. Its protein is CASTKDRGGEQYF.

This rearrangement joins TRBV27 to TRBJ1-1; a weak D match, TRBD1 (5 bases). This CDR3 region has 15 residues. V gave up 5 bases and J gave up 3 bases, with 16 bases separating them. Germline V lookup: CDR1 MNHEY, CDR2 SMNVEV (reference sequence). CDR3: CASSKEGWGYTEAFF. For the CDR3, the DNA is TGTGCCAGCAGTAAGGAGGGGTGGGGGTACACTGAAGCTTTCTTT.

CDR3 sequence: CASSLVRGETQYF. DNA for the CDR3: TGTGCCAGCAGCTTGGTTAGAGGGGAGACCCAGTACTTC. J is TRBJ2-5 and V is TRBV5-4; tentatively, D is TRBD2 (5 bases). Trimming removed 0 bases at V and 5 bases at J, with 8 bases between. CDR1 is SGHNT, CDR2 YYREEE, per germline (reference sequence). The CDR3 extends over 13 amino acids.

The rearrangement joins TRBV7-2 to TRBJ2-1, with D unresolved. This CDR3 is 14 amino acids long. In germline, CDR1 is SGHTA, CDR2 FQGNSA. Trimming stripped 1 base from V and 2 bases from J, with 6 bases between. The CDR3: CASSLEHAYNEQFF. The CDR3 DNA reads TGTGCCAGCAGCTTAGAACACGCCTACAATGAGCAGTTCTTC.

This chain's CDR3 is CASSFTGVDYGYTF. The DNA for the CDR3 is TGTGCCAGCAGCTTCACAGGGGTTGACTATGGCTACACCTTC. The genes are TRBV5-4 and TRBJ1-2, with 7 bases lining up with TRBD1. The CDR3 totals 14 residues. Germline V gene sequence: CDR1 SGHNT, CDR2 YYREEE (reference sequence). Germline trimming cut 2 bases from V and 3 bases from J; bases unmatched to any gene: 4. Full variable domain (remainder filled in from reference TRBV5-4 and TRBJ1-2): ETGVTQSPTHLIKTRGQQVTLRCSSQSGHNTVSWYQQALGQGPQFIFQYYREEENGRGNFPPRFSGLQFPNYSSELNVNALELDDSALYLCASSFTGVDYGYTFGSGTRLTVV.

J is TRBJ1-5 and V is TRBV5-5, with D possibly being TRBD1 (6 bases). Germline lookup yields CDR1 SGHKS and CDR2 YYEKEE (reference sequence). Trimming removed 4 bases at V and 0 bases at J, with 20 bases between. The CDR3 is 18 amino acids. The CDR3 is CASSRYPGQQNSNQPQHF. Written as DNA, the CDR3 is TGTGCCAGCAGCCGATACCCCGGACAGCAAAATAGCAATCAGCCCCAGCATTTT. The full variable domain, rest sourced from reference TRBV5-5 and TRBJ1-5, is DAGVTQSPTHLIKTRGQQVTLRCSPISGHKSVSWYQQVLGQGPQFIFQYYEKEERGRGNFPDRFSARQFPNYSSELNVNALLLGDSALYLCASSRYPGQQNSNQPQHFGDGTRLSIL.

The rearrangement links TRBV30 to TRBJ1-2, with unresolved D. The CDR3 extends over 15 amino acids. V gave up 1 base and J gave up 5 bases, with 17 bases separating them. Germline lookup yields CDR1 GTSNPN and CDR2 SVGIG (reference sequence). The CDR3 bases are TGTGCCTGGAGTGGAGGGTCTCCTACTGAATATGGCTACACCTTC. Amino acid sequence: CAWSGGSPTEYGYTF.